A selection of T cell receptor beta chains follows, all from one sample in a study of technical replicates of blood from a few donors. The protocol was immunoSEQ multiplex PCR, while the TCRdb copy is restricted to in-frame clones and leaves out a portion. The table includes about 54,000 clones, roughly 94% detected once. The source material was T cells isolated from PBMCs. These receptors all come from a human donor in good health. The CDR3 runs from the conserved cysteine through the conserved F or W. Fields, in order: D gene, CDR3 length, J gene, V gene, clone size, CDR3 DNA, CDR3 protein. A D gene is named only where the DNA matches it firmly. The size field is filled for only some rows; it gives once, few, many or a size class.

TRBD1	16	TRBJ1-1	TRBV9	-	TGTGCCAGCAGCGGACAGGGGGCGGAGGGGTACACTGAAGCTTTCTTT	CASSGQGAEGYTEAFF
-	15	TRBJ1-5	TRBV11-2	-	TGTGCCAGCAGCCCTGGGGGGTTTAGCAATCAGCCCCAGCATTTT	CASSPGGFSNQPQHF
TRBD1	14	TRBJ2-5	TRBV11-2	-	TGTGCCAGCAACTTAGACAGGGGGCGAGAGACCCAGTACTTC	CASNLDRGRETQYF
-	15	TRBJ2-1	TRBV6-6	-	TGTGCCAGCAGCTACACCGGGACTTCCGGGAATGAGCAGTTCTTC	CASSYTGTSGNEQFF
TRBD1	16	TRBJ2-7	TRBV5-1	-	TGCGCCAGCAGCTTGGGGCCGGGACAGGGGGCAAACGAGCAGTACTTC	CASSLGPGQGANEQYF
TRBD1	15	TRBJ2-7	TRBV5-4	-	TGTGCCAGCAGCTCGGGACCGCAGGGGGCGGGCGAGCAGTACTTC	CASSSGPQGAGEQYF
-	14	TRBJ1-1	TRBV11-2	-	TGTGCCAGCAGCTCCCTAACAGGGTGGGCTGAAGCTTTCTTT	CASSSLTGWAEAFF
-	15	TRBJ2-5	TRBV11-2	-	TGTGCCAGCAGCTTAGGGTCGCAGGGCCAAGAGACCCAGTACTTC	CASSLGSQGQETQYF
-	12	TRBJ1-1	TRBV6-6	-	TGTGCCAGCAGTCCCGTTGACACTGAAGCTTTCTTT	CASSPVDTEAFF
TRBD2	15	TRBJ2-1	TRBV28	-	TGTGCCAGCAGTCCGTTTCCGCGGGAGGGCAATGAGCAGTTCTTC	CASSPFPREGNEQFF
TRBD1	16	TRBJ1-5	TRBV6-5	-	TGTGCCAGCAGTTACTCAGGCAGGGGGGGCAATCAGCCCCAGCATTTT	CASSYSGRGGNQPQHF
TRBD2	16	TRBJ2-3	TRBV5-4	-	TGTGCCAGCAGCTTGGGTAGCGGGAGCTCGACAGATACGCAGTATTTT	CASSLGSGSSTDTQYF
TRBD2	14	TRBJ2-7	TRBV28	-	TGTGCCAGCAGTTCACTAGCGGGAGGTTACGAGCAGTACTTC	CASSSLAGGYEQYF
-	15	TRBJ1-3	TRBV10-2	-	TGCGCCAGCAGGGCAGGGCCCTTCTCTGGAAACACCATATATTTT	CASRAGPFSGNTIYF
-	13	TRBJ1-5	TRBV7-8	-	TGTGCCAGCAGCCCGAGGAGTGGGCAGCCCCAGCATTTT	CASSPRSGQPQHF
-	15	TRBJ2-3	TRBV9	once	TGTGCCAGCAGCGTAGACCGGGATCTAACAGATACGCAGTATTTT	CASSVDRDLTDTQYF
-	14	TRBJ1-2	TRBV7-9	-	TGTGCCAGCAGCCCCGACCGACAGTCCCATGGCTACACCTTC	CASSPDRQSHGYTF
-	14	TRBJ1-1	TRBV5-1	-	TGCGCCAGCAGCTTGGACCAGATGAACACTGAAGCTTTCTTT	CASSLDQMNTEAFF
TRBD2	15	TRBJ2-1	TRBV7-9	-	TGTGCCAGCAGCTTTACTAGCGGGAGGATGGGTGAGCAGTTCTTC	CASSFTSGRMGEQFF
-	15	TRBJ1-2	TRBV5-4	-	TGTGCCAGCAGCTTGAGGGGGGGCGGCCACTATGGCTACACCTTC	CASSLRGGGHYGYTF
-	14	TRBJ1-1	TRBV6-5	-	TGTGCCAGCAGTTACGGGAGGTGGAACACTGAAGCTTTCTTT	CASSYGRWNTEAFF
TRBD2	17	TRBJ2-1	TRBV7-8	-	TGTGCCAGCAGCTTACCCCGATGGGGCGGGAGGATTAATGAGCAGTTCTTC	CASSLPRWGGRINEQFF
-	16	TRBJ2-2	TRBV7-2	-	TGTGCCAGCAGCTTCAGGGGTCCACTGATCACCGGGGAGCTGTTTTTT	CASSFRGPLITGELFF
TRBD2	16	TRBJ2-5	TRBV5-1	-	TGCGCCAGCAGCTTGGGACTAGCGGGAGTTGGAGAGACCCAGTACTTC	CASSLGLAGVGETQYF
-	14	TRBJ2-5	TRBV13	-	TGTGCCAGCAGCTTAGAGGAGGCCCAAGAGACCCAGTACTTC	CASSLEEAQETQYF
-	17	TRBJ2-4	TRBV5-1	-	TGCGCCAGCAGCTTGGACCATTCCGGAGTAGCCAAAAACATTCAGTACTTC	CASSLDHSGVAKNIQYF
-	14	TRBJ1-1	TRBV6-5	-	TGTGCCAGCAGTTACCTCGACACGGACACTGAAGCTTTCTTT	CASSYLDTDTEAFF
-	15	TRBJ1-2	TRBV15	-	TGTGCCACCAGCAGAGATTTAACAGGGAGCTATGGCTACACCTTC	CATSRDLTGSYGYTF
-	12	TRBJ2-1	TRBV7-9	-	TGTGCCAGCAGCCAATTCTACAATGAGCAGTTCTTC	CASSQFYNEQFF
-	14	TRBJ1-5	TRBV28	once	TGTGCCAGCAGCCCTACGGGGGGGGGACAGCCCCAGCATTTT	CASSPTGGGQPQHF
TRBD1	15	TRBJ2-7	TRBV28	-	TGTGCCAGCAGTGCAGTTGGGACAGGGGCCTACGAGCAGTACTTC	CASSAVGTGAYEQYF
TRBD2	10	TRBJ2-7	TRBV7-9	-	TGTGCCAGCCGGGGGGAGGAGCAGTACTTC	CASRGEEQYF
-	14	TRBJ2-3	TRBV15	-	TGTGCCACCAGCAGAGGAGAGGCCACAGATACGCAGTATTTT	CATSRGEATDTQYF
TRBD1	15	TRBJ1-3	TRBV11-3	-	TGTGCCAGCAGCTATGAGGGGACAGCTGGAAACACCATATATTTT	CASSYEGTAGNTIYF
TRBD1	17	TRBJ1-1	TRBV11-3	-	TGTGCCAGCAGCTTACCACCGGGACAGGGTTTTCGCACTGAAGCTTTCTTT	CASSLPPGQGFRTEAFF
-	15	TRBJ1-5	TRBV10-3	-	TGTGCCATCAGTGAGTCCGTGAGAATAAATCAGCCCCAGCATTTT	CAISESVRINQPQHF
TRBD1	16	TRBJ1-1	TRBV6-5	once	TGTGCCAGCAGTTACAGCCCTGGACAGGGTTACACTGAAGCTTTCTTT	CASSYSPGQGYTEAFF
TRBD2	15	TRBJ2-3	TRBV6-5	-	TGTGCCAGCAGACTAGCGGGGGGGCCATCAGATACGCAGTATTTT	CASRLAGGPSDTQYF
-	15	TRBJ2-1	TRBV9	-	TGTGCCAGCAGCGTAGGGTCGAGCTCCTACAATGAGCAGTTCTTC	CASSVGSSSYNEQFF
TRBD1	14	TRBJ1-2	TRBV7-3	-	TGTGCCAGCAGCCTAACGACAGGGTCCTATGGCTACACCTTC	CASSLTTGSYGYTF
-	14	TRBJ1-1	TRBV18	-	TGTGCCAGCTCACCACTTGGGTGGGAGATGGAAGCTTTCTTT	CASSPLGWEMEAFF
TRBD1	15	TRBJ1-3	TRBV5-4	-	TGTGCCAGCAGCTTTGGAGACAGGGCTGGAAACACCATATATTTT	CASSFGDRAGNTIYF
TRBD1	15	TRBJ2-1	TRBV5-1	-	TGCGCCAGCAGTAAAACGGGACAGGCAGAAAATGAGCAGTTCTTC	CASSKTGQAENEQFF
TRBD1	15	TRBJ1-2	TRBV5-1	-	TGCGCCAGCAGCTTGGGACAGGGAGACGACTATGGCTACACCTTC	CASSLGQGDDYGYTF
TRBD2	16	TRBJ2-1	TRBV11-2	-	TGTGCCAGCAGCTCTCCTAGCGGGAATAAGTGGTATGAGCAGTTCTTC	CASSSPSGNKWYEQFF
TRBD1	12	TRBJ1-4	TRBV15	-	TGTGCCACCAGCAGTGACAGGGGAAGATTGTTTTTT	CATSSDRGRLFF
-	14	TRBJ1-6	TRBV7-6	once	TGTGCCAGCAGGCCAACAGGGAGCAATTCACCCCTCCACTTT	CASRPTGSNSPLHF
-	14	TRBJ2-7	TRBV29-1	once	TGCAGCGTTGGCGGGACAGTCGACTCCTACGAGCAGTACTTC	CSVGGTVDSYEQYF
TRBD1	18	TRBJ2-6	TRBV9	-	TGTGCCAGCAGCTCATCCGGGACAGCAAACTCTGGGGCCAACGTCCTGACTTTC	CASSSSGTANSGANVLTF
TRBD1	14	TRBJ1-2	TRBV28	-	TGTGCCAGCAGTTCCCCGGGACAGCTCTATGGCTACACCTTC	CASSSPGQLYGYTF
TRBD1	16	TRBJ1-2	TRBV28	-	TGTGCCAGCAGTCCATACTCCGGGACAGTTAACTATGGCTACACCTTC	CASSPYSGTVNYGYTF
-	16	TRBJ1-4	TRBV6-5	-	TGTGCCAGCAGTTACTCGGCAGAGAGGACTCGAGAAAAACTGTTTTTT	CASSYSAERTREKLFF
-	14	TRBJ1-6	TRBV7-9	-	TGTGCCACCTCCTGGGGGGAGGGAGATTCACCCCTCCACTTT	CATSWGEGDSPLHF
-	14	TRBJ1-5	TRBV6-6	-	TGTGCCAGCAGTTTGACAGACCCCAATCAGCCCCAGCATTTT	CASSLTDPNQPQHF